This T cell receptor beta chain was observed in a study of blood T cell repertoires in COVID-19. Assay: immunoSEQ multiplex PCR; the TCRdb copy retains only in-frame clones and omits some. The sample comprises 120,000 to 150,000 clones, roughly 90% of which are singletons, and 1.2% rests with the top ten. The origin of this receptor is a woman aged 25-40 years with acute COVID-19. Specimen: PBMCs or T cells enriched from blood (not recorded which).

CDR3 loop: CSASPGLNYNEQFF. In nucleotides, the CDR3 is TGCAGTGCTAGTCCGGGACTCAATTACAATGAGCAGTTCTTC. The chain uses TRBV20-1 and TRBJ2-1, with D perhaps TRBD2 (6 bases). This CDR3 comprises 14 residues. CDR1 and CDR2 (germline): DFQATT, SNEGSKA (reference sequence). V was clipped by 3 bases and J by 4 bases, with 13 bases between them.